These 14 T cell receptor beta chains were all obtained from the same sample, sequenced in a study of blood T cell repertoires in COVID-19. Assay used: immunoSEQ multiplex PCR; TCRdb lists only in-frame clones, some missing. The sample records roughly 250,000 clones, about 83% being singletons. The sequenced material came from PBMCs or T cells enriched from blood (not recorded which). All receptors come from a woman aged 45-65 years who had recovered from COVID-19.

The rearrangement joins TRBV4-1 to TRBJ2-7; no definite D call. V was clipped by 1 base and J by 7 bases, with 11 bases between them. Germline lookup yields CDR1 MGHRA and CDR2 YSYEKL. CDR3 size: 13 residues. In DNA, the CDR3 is TGCGCCAGCAGCCAAGTGGCTGGTGGTGAGCAGTACTTC. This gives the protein CASSQVAGGEQYF.

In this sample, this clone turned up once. The CDR3 DNA reads as TGTGCCAGCAGTGATCCGGGACTAGCGGGGGAGTGCGAGCAGTACTTC. It codes for CASSDPGLAGECEQYF. The chain has TRBV2 and TRBJ2-7; TRBD2 matches 14 bases. The CDR3 consists of 16 residues. The junction had 7 bases not matched to a gene; V was cut back by 3 bases and J by 6 bases. Germline assignment: CDR1 SNHLY and CDR2 FYNNEI. Filled out from reference TRBV2 and TRBJ2-7, the complete variable domain reads EPEVTQTPSHQVTQMGQEVILRCVPISNHLYFYWYRQILGQKVEFLVSFYNNEISEKSEIFDDQFSVERPDGSNFTLKIRSTKLEDSAMYFCASSDPGLAGECEQYFGPGTRLTVT.

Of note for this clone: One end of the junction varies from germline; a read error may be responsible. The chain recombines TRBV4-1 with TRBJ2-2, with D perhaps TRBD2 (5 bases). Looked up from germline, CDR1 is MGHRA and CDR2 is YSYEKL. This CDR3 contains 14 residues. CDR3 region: CASSQDTGIGELFF. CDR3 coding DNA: TGCGCCAGCAGCCAAGATACGGGTATCGGGGAACTGTTTTTT.

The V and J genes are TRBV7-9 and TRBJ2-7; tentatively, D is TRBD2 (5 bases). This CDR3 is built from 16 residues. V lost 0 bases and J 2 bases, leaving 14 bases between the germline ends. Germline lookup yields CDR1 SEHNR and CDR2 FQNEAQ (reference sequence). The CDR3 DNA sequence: TGTGCCAGCAGCTTAGCCCCTTGGACGGGGACCTACGAGCAGTACTTC. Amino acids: CASSLAPWTGTYEQYF.

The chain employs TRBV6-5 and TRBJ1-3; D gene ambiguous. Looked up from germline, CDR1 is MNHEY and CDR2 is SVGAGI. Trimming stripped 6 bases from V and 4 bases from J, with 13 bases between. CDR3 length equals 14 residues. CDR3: CASRAPPPGNTIYF. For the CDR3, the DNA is TGTGCCAGCAGAGCTCCCCCTCCGGGAAACACCATATATTTT.

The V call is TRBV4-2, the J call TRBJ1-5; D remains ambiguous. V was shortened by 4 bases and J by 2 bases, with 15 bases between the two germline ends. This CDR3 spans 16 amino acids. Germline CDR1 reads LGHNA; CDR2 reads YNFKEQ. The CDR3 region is CASSPEGVEGNQPQHF. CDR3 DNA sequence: TGTGCCAGCAGCCCGGAGGGAGTTGAAGGCAATCAGCCCCAGCATTTT.

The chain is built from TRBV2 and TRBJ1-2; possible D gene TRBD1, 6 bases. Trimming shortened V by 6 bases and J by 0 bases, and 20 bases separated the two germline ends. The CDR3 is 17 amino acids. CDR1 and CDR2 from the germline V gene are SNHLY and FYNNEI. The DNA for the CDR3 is TGTGCCAGCAGAATCTCCCGAAGGACAGCCACTAACTATGGCTACACCTTC. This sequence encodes CASRISRRTATNYGYTF.

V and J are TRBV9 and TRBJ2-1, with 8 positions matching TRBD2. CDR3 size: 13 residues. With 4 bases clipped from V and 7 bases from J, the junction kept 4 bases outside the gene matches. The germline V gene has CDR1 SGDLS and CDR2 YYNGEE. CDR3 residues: CASSPPGGNEQFF. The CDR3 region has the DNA TGTGCCAGCAGCCCCCCGGGGGGGAATGAGCAGTTCTTC.

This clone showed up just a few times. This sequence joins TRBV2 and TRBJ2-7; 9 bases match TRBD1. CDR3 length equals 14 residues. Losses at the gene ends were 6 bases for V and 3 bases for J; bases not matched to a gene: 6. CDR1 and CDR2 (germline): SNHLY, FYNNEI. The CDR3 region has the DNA TGTGCCAGCAGACCCCCGGGACAGGGCTACGAGCAGTACTTC. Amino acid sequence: CASRPPGQGYEQYF. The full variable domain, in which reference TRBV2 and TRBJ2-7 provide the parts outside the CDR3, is EPEVTQTPSHQVTQMGQEVILRCVPISNHLYFYWYRQILGQKVEFLVSFYNNEISEKSEIFDDQFSVERPDGSNFTLKIRSTKLEDSAMYFCASRPPGQGYEQYFGPGTRLTVT.

The CDR3 DNA reads TGTGCCAGCAGTTATCGACAGGTGGTCACTGAAGCTTTCTTT. It encodes CASSYRQVVTEAFF. This chain connects TRBV7-2 to TRBJ1-1, with D tentatively TRBD1 (6 bases). The germline gives CDR1 SGHTA, CDR2 FQGNSA. The CDR3 is 14 amino acids. V was shortened by 6 bases and J by 4 bases, with 15 bases between the two germline ends. Full variable domain (outside the CDR3, taken from reference TRBV7-2 and TRBJ1-1): GAGVSQSPSNKVTEKGKDVELRCDPISGHTALYWYRQSLGQGLEFLIYFQGNSAPDKSGLPSDRFSAERTGGSVSTLTIQRTQQEDSAVYLCASSYRQVVTEAFFGQGTRLTVV.

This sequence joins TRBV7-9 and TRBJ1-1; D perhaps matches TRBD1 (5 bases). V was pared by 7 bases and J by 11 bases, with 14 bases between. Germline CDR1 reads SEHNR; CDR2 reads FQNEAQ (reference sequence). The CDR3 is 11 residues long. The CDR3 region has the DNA TGTGCCAGCAATACAGGTGGCAGGGCTTTCTTT. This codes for CASNTGGRAFF.

The CDR3 DNA reads TGTGCCAGCAGTTTTCGTAGCGGGTCAGGCTCCTACGAGCAGTACTTC. It codes for CASSFRSGSGSYEQYF. The chain combines TRBV27 with TRBJ2-7; 7 bases are a match to TRBD2. Losses at the gene ends were 3 bases for V and 0 bases for J; bases not matched to a gene: 8. The CDR3 runs 16 residues. Germline V gives CDR1 MNHEY, CDR2 SMNVEV (reference sequence).

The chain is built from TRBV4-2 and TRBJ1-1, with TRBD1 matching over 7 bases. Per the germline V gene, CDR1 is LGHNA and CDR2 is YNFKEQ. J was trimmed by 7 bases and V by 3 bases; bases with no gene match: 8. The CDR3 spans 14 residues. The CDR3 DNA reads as TGTGCCAGCAGCCACCTCGGGACAGAGGGTGAAGCTTTCTTT. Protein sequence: CASSHLGTEGEAFF.

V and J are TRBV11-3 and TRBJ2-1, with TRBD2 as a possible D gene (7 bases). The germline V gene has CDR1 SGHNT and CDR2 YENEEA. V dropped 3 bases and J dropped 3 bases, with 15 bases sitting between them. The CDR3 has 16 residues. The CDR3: CASSFGGGGLYNEQFF. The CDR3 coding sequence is TGTGCCAGCAGCTTCGGTGGCGGGGGCCTCTACAATGAGCAGTTCTTC.